Shown below are 23 T cell receptor beta chains from a single sample sequenced in a study of CD8 T cells in Susac syndrome. RNA totalling roughly 0.45 to 1 ug underwent reverse transcription with random hexamers. TCRdb reprocessed the immunoSEQ multiplex PCR reads via MiXCR and lists one record per CDR3 protein. Seen here are approximately 120,000 distinct CDR3 sequences, nearly 95% observed once, and the top ten hold less than 0.15%. Sequencing input: CD4+ T cells from PBMCs. The receptor set was obtained from a human donor in good health.

The chain joins TRBV27 to TRBJ2-1; no reliable D call. Between the trimmed V and J ends, which lost 5 bases and 10 bases, there was a span of 9 bases. This CDR3 spans 11 amino acids. Germline lookup yields CDR1 MNHEY and CDR2 SMNVEV (reference sequence). CDR3 protein: CASSAGREQFF. CDR3 bases: TGTGCCAGCAGTGCAGGACGAGAGCAGTTCTTC.

The chain uses TRBV19 and TRBJ1-1; no definite D call. The CDR3 spans 15 residues. Deletions cut 3 bases from V and 0 bases from J, with 11 bases between. In germline, CDR1 is LNHDA, CDR2 SQIVND (reference sequence). CDR3 sequence reads: CASSIRLGMNTEAFF. CDR3 DNA sequence: TGTGCCAGTAGTATCCGTTTAGGGATGAACACTGAAGCTTTCTTT.

The chain has TRBV7-2 and TRBJ2-1; 7 nucleotides line up with TRBD1. Germline lookup yields CDR1 SGHTA and CDR2 FQGNSA. The CDR3 spans 15 residues. Losses at the gene ends were 5 bases for V and 0 bases for J; bases not matched to a gene: 4. The chain's CDR3 is CASSPRDSSYNEQFF. For the CDR3, the DNA is TGTGCCAGCAGCCCCCGGGACAGCTCCTACAATGAGCAGTTCTTC.

This chain connects TRBV4-1 to TRBJ2-7; D is possibly TRBD2 (5 bases). CDR3 length: 15 residues. Per the germline V gene, CDR1 is MGHRA and CDR2 is YSYEKL. V lost 4 bases, J lost 2 bases, and 15 bases lay in between. In DNA form, the CDR3 reads TGCGCCAGCAGCCCAATACCCGGAGGAGCCTACGAGCAGTACTTC. Translating it yields CASSPIPGGAYEQYF.

This sequence joins TRBV7-2 and TRBJ2-3; a possible D gene is TRBD1 (5 bases). With 7 bases removed from V and 3 bases from J, the gap between germline ends came to 23 bases. CDR1 and CDR2 from the germline V gene are SGHTA and FQGNSA. This CDR3 has 17 residues. The CDR3 nucleotides are TGTGCCAGCACCCCCGGAAGGGGTGGGTGGTTGACAGATACGCAGTATTTT. Its protein is CASTPGRGGWLTDTQYF. The full variable domain, rest sourced from reference TRBV7-2 and TRBJ2-3, is GAGVSQSPSNKVTEKGKDVELRCDPISGHTALYWYRQSLGQGLEFLIYFQGNSAPDKSGLPSDRFSAERTGGSVSTLTIQRTQQEDSAVYLCASTPGRGGWLTDTQYFGPGTRLTVL.

This clonotype has just one count. The gene calls are TRBV15 and TRBJ2-3; D gene uncertain. V was clipped by 1 base and J by 2 bases, with 13 bases between them. This CDR3 spans 16 amino acids. CDR1 is LNHNV and CDR2 is YYDKDF in the germline V gene (reference sequence). The CDR3 region is CATSRGPPDHTDTQYF. CDR3 DNA sequence: TGTGCCACCAGCAGAGGACCCCCGGACCACACAGATACGCAGTATTTT.

The CDR3 protein is CASSAAWDPGASQHF. The CDR3 nucleotides are TGTGCCAGCAGTGCCGCGTGGGACCCAGGGGCCTCCCAGCATTTT. The gene calls are TRBV6-5 and TRBJ1-5; possibly TRBD1 for D (6 bases). This CDR3 has 15 amino acids. V lost 5 bases and J 11 bases, leaving 22 bases between the germline ends. The germline CDR1 and CDR2 sequences are MNHEY and SVGAGI.

V and J are TRBV4-3 and TRBJ2-1; D is perhaps TRBD1 (6 bases). V was clipped by 0 bases and J by 10 bases, with 16 bases between them. The CDR3 loop spans 15 amino acids. Germline assignment: CDR1 LGHNA and CDR2 YSLEER. DNA of the CDR3: TGCGCCAGCAGCCAAGATGGGTTTGGGGGCGGGGAGCAGTTCTTC. It yields the protein CASSQDGFGGGEQFF.

The gene calls are TRBV5-1 and TRBJ2-1, with 15 nucleotides matching TRBD2. The germline CDR1 and CDR2 sequences are SGHRS and YFSETQ. The CDR3 covers 17 residues. V was clipped by 2 bases and J by 9 bases; unmatched bases: 9. Here the CDR3 DNA reads TGCGCCAGCAGCTTCGGACTAGCGGGAGGGCCTGGGCTTGAGCAGTTCTTC. It yields the protein CASSFGLAGGPGLEQFF.

This clonotype occurred once. The V gene is TRBV7-2, the J gene TRBJ1-6; D gene ambiguous. CDR3 length: 14 amino acids. The V gene's germline CDR1 is SGHTA and CDR2 FQGNSA. V dropped 1 base and J dropped 7 bases, with 8 bases sitting between them. CDR3 nucleotide sequence: TGTGCCAGCAGCTTAGGGAATCAAAATTCACCCCTCCACTTT. This sequence encodes CASSLGNQNSPLHF.

This chain connects TRBV6-1 to TRBJ2-3; D unresolved. The V end was cut by 2 bases, the J end by 5 bases, with 5 bases between. The CDR3 totals 12 residues. Germline values: CDR1 MNHNS, CDR2 SASEGT. CDR3 sequence reads: CASSEFLDTQYF. As DNA, the CDR3 is TGTGCCAGCAGTGAATTTCTAGATACGCAGTATTTT.

J is TRBJ1-2 and V is TRBV7-9; D is uncertain. Germline-derived CDR1 and CDR2 are SEHNR and FQNEAQ (reference sequence). The CDR3 has 13 amino acids. Trimming cost V 6 bases and J 8 bases, with 16 bases left between them. CDR3 sequence (DNA): TGTGCCAGCAGTACTACAGTGGACGGCGGCTACACCTTC. Translation: CASSTTVDGGYTF.

CDR3 in amino acids: CASSQDGLYGYTF. CDR3 coding DNA: TGTGCCAGCAGCCAGGACGGCCTCTATGGCTACACCTTC. J is TRBJ1-2 and V is TRBV7-9, with unresolved D. The V end lost 5 bases, the J end lost 4 bases, and 11 bases lay between the germline ends. The germline V gene has CDR1 SEHNR and CDR2 FQNEAQ (reference sequence). This CDR3 is 13 amino acids long. The full variable domain, with the rest looked up from reference TRBV7-9 and TRBJ1-2, is DTGVSQNPRHKITKRGQNVTFRCDPISEHNRLYWYRQTLGQGPEFLTYFQNEAQLEKSRLLSDRFSAERPKGSFSTLEIQRTEQGDSAMYLCASSQDGLYGYTFGSGTRLTVV.

This clonotype appeared a single time. The J gene is TRBJ2-7, the V gene TRBV7-9, with D perhaps being TRBD1 or TRBD2 (5 bases each). The V end lost 1 base, the J end lost 2 bases, and 9 bases lay between the germline ends. The length of the CDR3 is 14 residues. Germline CDR1 SEHNR, CDR2 FQNEAQ (reference sequence). In nucleotides, the CDR3 is TGTGCCAGCAGCTTAGTCCGGGGCCCCTACGAGCAGTACTTC. Amino acid sequence: CASSLVRGPYEQYF. The whole variable domain, remainder taken from reference TRBV7-9 and TRBJ2-7, is DTGVSQNPRHKITKRGQNVTFRCDPISEHNRLYWYRQTLGQGPEFLTYFQNEAQLEKSRLLSDRFSAERPKGSFSTLEIQRTEQGDSAMYLCASSLVRGPYEQYFGPGTRLTVT.

DNA of the CDR3: TGTGCCAGCAGTTTAGGAAGGGGGAGTACTGAAGCTTTCTTT. Its protein product is CASSLGRGSTEAFF. V is TRBV28 and J is TRBJ1-1; D may be TRBD1 (6 bases). CDR1 and CDR2 from the germline V gene are MDHEN and SYDVKM. The CDR3 has 14 residues. Deletions cut 2 bases from V and 5 bases from J, with 12 bases between.

The V and J genes are TRBV13 and TRBJ1-5; D gene uncertain. The V and J ends lost 0 bases and 5 bases respectively, with 8 bases between them. The germline CDR1 and CDR2 sequences are PRHDT and FYEKMQ (reference sequence). The CDR3 is made up of 14 amino acids. The CDR3 region is CASSLGGSDQPQHF. CDR3 sequence (DNA): TGTGCCAGCAGCTTAGGTGGGAGCGATCAGCCCCAGCATTTT.

The chain joins TRBV4-3 to TRBJ2-2; 11 bases fit TRBD1. Germline V gene data show CDR1 as LGHNA and CDR2 as YSLEER. The V and J ends lost 1 base and 5 bases, in that order; junction bases with no gene match: 3. This CDR3 contains 16 residues. CDR3 region: CASSQVGTGGTGELFF. Written as DNA, the CDR3 is TGCGCCAGCAGCCAAGTGGGGACAGGGGGGACCGGGGAGCTGTTTTTT.

The CDR3 sequence: CASSPEYQETQYF. The DNA of the CDR3 is TGTGCCAGCAGCCCAGAGTACCAAGAGACCCAGTACTTC. The chain uses TRBV11-1 and TRBJ2-5; D gene uncertain. Trimming shortened V by 5 bases and J by 0 bases, and 7 bases separated the two germline ends. Per germline, CDR1 SGHAT and CDR2 FQDESV (reference sequence). This CDR3 is built from 13 residues.

The chain employs TRBV20-1 and TRBJ2-1, with TRBD1 as a possible D gene (7 bases). Germline loops: CDR1 DFQATT, CDR2 SNEGSKA (reference sequence). V gave up 0 bases and J gave up 2 bases, with 11 bases separating them. CDR3 length equals 15 residues. The CDR3 DNA follows: TGCAGTGCTAGAGAGGAGGGGGCGACCTACAATGAGCAGTTCTTC. It translates to CSAREEGATYNEQFF.

This clonotype showed up just a few times. The junction differs from germline at one of its ends, possibly a read error. The rearrangement uses TRBV6-5 and TRBJ2-2, with D unclear. CDR3 length: 14 residues. Germline assignment: CDR1 MNHEY and CDR2 SVGAGI. CDR3 sequence reads: CASIYLANTGELFF. In DNA, the CDR3 is TGTGCCAGCATTTACCTCGCGAACACCGGGGAGCTGTTTTTT.

V and J are TRBV6-6 and TRBJ1-2; D unresolved. Germline assignment: CDR1 MNHNY and CDR2 SVGAGI (reference sequence). The CDR3 is 15 residues long. V was clipped by 6 bases and J by 0 bases, with 14 bases between them. CDR3 sequence reads: CASRRMDGANYGYTF. CDR3 nucleotides: TGTGCCAGCAGGAGGATGGACGGAGCTAACTATGGCTACACCTTC.

This clonotype was counted between two and nine times. One end of the junction fails to match germline, which may point to a read error. V and J are TRBV5-1 and TRBJ2-7; perhaps TRBD2 as D (5 bases). The CDR3 spans 13 residues. Germline CDR1 reads SGHRS; CDR2 reads YFSETQ. The DNA for the CDR3 is TGTGCCAGCAGCTTAAGCGGCACTTACGAGCAGTACTTC. This sequence encodes CASSLSGTYEQYF.

V is TRBV19 and J is TRBJ1-3; TRBD1 aligns across 7 bases. The V gene end was trimmed by 10 bases and the J gene end by 6 bases; junction bases not matched to a gene: 12. Germline lookup yields CDR1 LNHDA and CDR2 SQIVND (reference sequence). The length of the CDR3 is 14 residues. The CDR3 nucleotides read TGTGCCACGCAACAGGGGAACAAAGAAAACACCATATATTTT. It specifies CATQQGNKENTIYF.